This T cell receptor (beta chain) was retrieved from a study of Ad26.COV2.S vaccination and SARS-CoV-2 variants. General study findings and limits: While placebo recipients had lower spike-specific TCR breadth, vaccine recipients had more. Possible underestimation of total T cell responses by the TCR breadth and depth analyses was noted.

Regarding this clone: The antigen is not known.

CDR3 length equals 15 residues. V was clipped by 4 bases and J by 2 bases; unmatched bases: 5. CDR1 KGHDR and CDR2 SFDVKD come from the germline V gene. Only in-frame clones appear in the TCRdb table, and some are missing; sequencing was by immunoSEQ multiplex PCR. This table has over 100,000 clones, 80% appearing once. The sequence was collected from a human donor who had recovered from COVID-19. Source: peripheral blood, taken after recovery from COVID-19. The V gene is TRBV24-1, the J gene TRBJ2-3; 7 nucleotides match TRBD2. CDR3 protein: CATSEKRGNTDTQYF. The CDR3 DNA follows: TGTGCCACCAGTGAGAAGCGGGGAAACACAGATACGCAGTATTTT.